This T cell receptor (beta chain) emerged from a study of shared clonotypes between healthy human individuals. Study information: The cohort had two women and three men, ages 18 to 49.

V lost 2 bases, J lost 0 bases, and 7 bases stayed unmatched. Per the germline V gene, CDR1 is SGHAT and CDR2 is FQNNGV. The CDR3 is made up of 16 amino acids. On this clone itself: The antigen remains undetermined.

Profiled with immunoSEQ multiplex PCR; TCRdb holds only in-frame clones, not every one. Of over 850,000 clones listed, 75% to 85% are singletons. Overall study findings and caveats: Sequencing depth was predicted to influence how clonotypes are shared among donors. Rarefaction curves obtained for sorted subsets showed sequencing incomplete despite large depth. Among non-shared clonotypes, generation probabilities were lower than among those shared by all four donors.

V and J are TRBV11-2 and TRBJ2-7; 7 bases align to TRBD2. The receptor's source is a young man in good health. Some clones in this sample may be carry-over from other donors' samples. The sequenced sample consisted of memory CD4+ T cells from PBMCs. Subset defined: CD45RA-negative fraction. CDR3 nucleotide sequence: TGTGCCAGCAGCTTACGTAGCGGGTTGAGCTCCTACGAGCAGTACTTC. Translating gives CASSLRSGLSSYEQYF.